These T cell receptor beta chains were read from a single sample in a study of blood T cell repertoires in COVID-19. The table came from immunoSEQ multiplex PCR; TCRdb's copy has only in-frame clones and leaves some out. Among hundreds of thousands of clones listed, about 91% were seen once. Specimen: peripheral blood. The source is a woman in her twenties or thirties who had recovered from COVID-19. CDR3s include the opening cysteine and the closing phenylalanine or tryptophan. The order of the fields is CDR3 DNA, CDR3 protein, D gene, J gene, V gene, clone size. A D gene is named only where the DNA matches it firmly. Not every row has a clone size; where given, it reads once, few, many or a size class.

CDR3nt: TGTGCCAGCAGTGAATTCTCCGGGGAGCTGTTTTTT; CDR3aa: CASSEFSGELFF; d_gene: NA; j_gene: TRBJ2-2; v_gene: TRBV25-1; abundance: NA
CDR3nt: TGTGCCAGCAGAGACAGGGGAGACACTGAAGCTTTCTTT; CDR3aa: CASRDRGDTEAFF; d_gene: TRBD1; j_gene: TRBJ1-1; v_gene: TRBV12-3/TRBV12-4; abundance: NA
CDR3nt: TGTGCCAGCAGTTTCGAGAGGGTGGATTCACCCCTCCACTTT; CDR3aa: CASSFERVDSPLHF; d_gene: NA; j_gene: TRBJ1-6; v_gene: TRBV28; abundance: once
CDR3nt: TGCGCCAGCAGTCCGGGACAGGGGGCCTACGAGCAGTACTTC; CDR3aa: CASSPGQGAYEQYF; d_gene: TRBD1; j_gene: TRBJ2-7; v_gene: TRBV5-1; abundance: NA
CDR3nt: TGCGCCAGCAGCCCTGACAGGAGCTCCTACAATGAGCAGTTCTTC; CDR3aa: CASSPDRSSYNEQFF; d_gene: NA; j_gene: TRBJ2-1; v_gene: TRBV5-1; abundance: NA
CDR3nt: TGTGCCAGCACCCCGACTAGCGGGCAAGAGACCCAGTACTTC; CDR3aa: CASTPTSGQETQYF; d_gene: TRBD2; j_gene: TRBJ2-5; v_gene: TRBV6-5; abundance: NA
CDR3nt: TGTGCCAGCAGTGTATGGGAGAATTCACCCCTCCACTTT; CDR3aa: CASSVWENSPLHF; d_gene: NA; j_gene: TRBJ1-6; v_gene: TRBV6-4; abundance: NA
CDR3nt: TGTGCCAGCAGTGATCGACAGGGCACTGGAAACACCATATATTTT; CDR3aa: CASSDRQGTGNTIYF; d_gene: TRBD1; j_gene: TRBJ1-3; v_gene: TRBV6-1; abundance: NA
CDR3nt: TGTGCCAGAAGCCCCCGAGGCTATGGCTACACCTTC; CDR3aa: CARSPRGYGYTF; d_gene: NA; j_gene: TRBJ1-2; v_gene: TRBV5-3; abundance: NA
CDR3nt: TGCGCCAGCAGCCAAACTGGGACAGGGGGTATCTATGGCTACACCTTC; CDR3aa: CASSQTGTGGIYGYTF; d_gene: TRBD1; j_gene: TRBJ1-2; v_gene: TRBV4-3; abundance: NA
CDR3nt: TGTGCCAGCCTTGGGGGACAGGGGAGCTATGGCTACACCTTC; CDR3aa: CASLGGQGSYGYTF; d_gene: TRBD1; j_gene: TRBJ1-2; v_gene: TRBV28; abundance: NA
CDR3nt: TGTGCCAGCAGCCCGAGGGTCACTGAAGCTTTCTTT; CDR3aa: CASSPRVTEAFF; d_gene: NA; j_gene: TRBJ1-1; v_gene: TRBV12-3/TRBV12-4; abundance: NA
CDR3nt: TGTGCCAGCAACCTCCTTCAGGGAAGTAACACTGAAGCTTTCTTT; CDR3aa: CASNLLQGSNTEAFF; d_gene: NA; j_gene: TRBJ1-1; v_gene: TRBV28; abundance: NA
CDR3nt: TGTGCCAGCAGCTTGTCTTACGGGTCCTACGAGCAGTACTTC; CDR3aa: CASSLSYGSYEQYF; d_gene: NA; j_gene: TRBJ2-7; v_gene: TRBV5-6; abundance: NA
CDR3nt: TGCGCCAGCAGCCAAGACGGGACAGCGGGCGCATATGGCTACACCTTC; CDR3aa: CASSQDGTAGAYGYTF; d_gene: TRBD1; j_gene: TRBJ1-2; v_gene: TRBV4-1; abundance: NA
CDR3nt: TGCGCCAGCAGCTTGGCGGGGGGCGAGGCAGATACGCAGTATTTT; CDR3aa: CASSLAGGEADTQYF; d_gene: NA; j_gene: TRBJ2-3; v_gene: TRBV5-1; abundance: NA